The rows below give T cell receptor beta chains drawn from one sample of a study of cytotoxic CD8 clonotypes in ibrutinib-treated CLL. Libraries were prepared by immunoSEQ multiplex PCR; TCRdb keeps only in-frame clonotypes and omits some of them. The sample holds approximately 130,000 clones, around 84% seen once. The sample here was PBMCs, taken after 24 months of ibrutinib treatment. These receptors originate from a human donor with chronic lymphocytic leukemia. CDR3s leave out the opening cysteine and the closing phenylalanine or tryptophan. A D gene is named only where the DNA matches it firmly. Expanded clones get a size class; other rows say once, few or many, or leave the size out.

TRBV5-1	TRBD1	TRBJ2-3	.	ASSLRGTGGFLPSTDTQY
TRBV7-8	.	TRBJ1-2	.	ASSLLETGYGYT
TRBV6-6	.	TRBJ2-7	.	ASSPSYSTYEQY
TRBV5-1	TRBD1	TRBJ2-2	.	ASSLQTGPTGELF
TRBV2	TRBD1	TRBJ1-1	.	ASTRQGANTEAF
TRBV30	TRBD1	TRBJ1-1	few	AWRPRTGRGPTEAF
TRBV7-9	TRBD1	TRBJ1-4	.	ASSEDRFNEKLF
TRBV6-5	.	TRBJ2-5	.	ASTEDPTSQETQY
TRBV27	TRBD1	TRBJ1-1	.	ASSSQGADESTEAF
TRBV11-2	.	TRBJ2-3	.	ASSFRSWGNLGDTQY
TRBV11-2	.	TRBJ2-5	few	ASRRGPGLKETQY
TRBV27	TRBD2	TRBJ2-5	.	ASSLGGWREIQETQY
TRBV2	.	TRBJ1-1	.	ASSEGVRGTEAF
TRBV27	.	TRBJ2-7	once	ASSFRIPISYEQY
TRBV6-5	.	TRBJ1-3	.	ASNKGSSGNTIY
TRBV6-5	.	TRBJ2-3	.	ATLGFRTQY
TRBV4-1	TRBD1	TRBJ1-1	.	ASSPDTRLGQTNTEAF
TRBV5-1	.	TRBJ1-1	.	ASSLVGAPNTEAF
TRBV5-1	.	TRBJ2-2	.	ASSSKTSSGELF
TRBV4-1	TRBD1	TRBJ2-2	.	ASSQRQGARTGELF
TRBV5-1	.	TRBJ2-7	.	ASSRDGIYEQY
TRBV27	.	TRBJ2-7	.	ASSFGQASSYEQY
TRBV5-1	.	TRBJ1-4	.	ASSLTTGLNEKLF
TRBV11-3	.	TRBJ1-1	.	ASSLGGIGTEAF
TRBV29-1	.	TRBJ2-7	.	SASYYEQY
TRBV4-2	.	TRBJ1-2	.	ASSTRTGERNHGYT
TRBV9	.	TRBJ2-7	.	ASSVGVGGYEQY
TRBV30	.	TRBJ2-1	once	AWSQGYSDEQF
TRBV6-5	.	TRBJ2-6	.	ASSYLASGANVLT
TRBV2	TRBD1	TRBJ2-2	.	ASRAGTVTGELF
TRBV5-6	TRBD2	TRBJ2-3	.	ASSLGGLATDTQY
TRBV4-2	.	TRBJ2-2	.	ASSQDMTAGVNTGELF
TRBV9	.	TRBJ2-7	.	ASSVADLTYEQY
TRBV6-6	TRBD2	TRBJ2-3	.	ASTPSGNTDTQY
TRBV25-1	TRBD1	TRBJ2-3	.	ASSELPGQGTDTQY
TRBV5-1	.	TRBJ1-6	.	ASSFDAVGSPLH
TRBV4-2	.	TRBJ1-6	.	ASNQQLQRRGGPASYNSPLH
TRBV7-6	.	TRBJ2-3	.	ASSPLGYTDTQY
TRBV6-6	.	TRBJ2-2	.	ASSYLSGNTGELF
TRBV19	.	TRBJ2-1	.	ASSLLRVNEQF
TRBV25-1	.	TRBJ2-3	.	ASSREPTGGTDTQY
TRBV5-1	.	TRBJ2-5	.	ASSLGSGVETQY